This TCR beta chain was found in a study of blood T cell repertoires in COVID-19. About the study: Researchers got acute and convalescent COVID-19 samples from the United States, Italy and Spain.

Authors' processing steps: Estimation of nucleated cell counts relied on the amplification of reference gene primers. The repertoire was sequenced with immunoSEQ multiplex PCR; TCRdb's copy has only in-frame clones and lacks some. For V, J and clone size, that table is used; D and trimming come from the DNA. The repertoire holds about 40,000 clones, approximately 83% seen once, with 2% to 3% in the top ten. V lost 2 bases, J lost 2 bases, and 13 bases lay in between. The CDR3 runs to 16 residues. Germline values: CDR1 MDHEN, CDR2 SYDVKM. The sequencing input was peripheral blood. The chain joins TRBV28 to TRBJ1-5; D perhaps matches TRBD1 (6 bases). This clonotype was obtained from a woman in her sixties or seventies with acute or convalescent COVID-19. The CDR3 here is CASSLRAGVGNQPQHF. As DNA, the CDR3 is TGTGCCAGCAGTTTAAGGGCAGGGGTGGGCAATCAGCCCCAGCATTTT.